These 18 T cell receptor beta chains were all obtained from the same sample, sequenced in a study of OX40 agonist ivuxolimab in advanced cancers. Clones were read by immunoSEQ multiplex PCR, and TCRdb kept only the in-frame ones, dropping some. The top ten clones hold 4.4% of a sample with tens of thousands of clones, about 80% of them seen once. Material: CD4+ or CD8+ T cells sorted from blood, obtained in a trial of the OX40 agonist ivuxolimab. The source of these receptors is an adult with an advanced solid tumor such as melanoma, head and neck, liver or kidney cancer.

The chain couples TRBV14 to TRBJ1-1; D remains unclear. V was trimmed by 0 bases and J by 0 bases, leaving 2 bases between them. There are 13 residues in the CDR3. CDR1 and CDR2 (germline): SGHDN, FVKESK. CDR3 sequence reads: CASSQDLNTEAFF. CDR3 DNA sequence: TGTGCCAGCAGCCAAGACCTGAACACTGAAGCTTTCTTT. The full variable domain, completed using reference TRBV14 and TRBJ1-1, is EAGVTQFPSHSVIEKGQTVTLRCDPISGHDNLYWYRRVMGKEIKFLLHFVKESKQDESGMPNNRFLAERTGGTYSTLKVQPAELEDSGVYFCASSQDLNTEAFFGQGTRLTVV.

This chain uses TRBV19 with TRBJ2-3; D remains unclear. This CDR3 region has 12 residues. Germline V gene lookup returns CDR1 LNHDA and CDR2 SQIVND (reference sequence). V shed 2 bases and J shed 2 bases, with 2 bases lying between them. The CDR3 region has the DNA TGTGCCAGTAGTATAAACACAGATACGCAGTATTTT. Translation gives CASSINTDTQYF.

This chain links TRBV2 with TRBJ2-2; tentative D call: TRBD2 (6 bases). The CDR3 covers 14 residues. Trimming pared 5 bases from V and 1 base from J, leaving 8 bases between. Germline V lookup: CDR1 SNHLY, CDR2 FYNNEI. The CDR3 is CASSREKNTGELFF. CDR3 coding DNA: TGTGCCAGCAGTCGGGAGAAGAACACCGGGGAGCTGTTTTTT.

The chain employs TRBV5-1 and TRBJ2-3, with 8 bases identical to TRBD2. V shed 0 bases and J 2 bases; nucleotides not matched to a gene: 5. Per germline, CDR1 SGHRS and CDR2 YFSETQ. The CDR3 is made up of 16 amino acids. CDR3 coding DNA: TGCGCCAGCAGCTTGGAACTAGCGGCTTTCACAGATACGCAGTATTTT. Encoded protein: CASSLELAAFTDTQYF.

V is TRBV5-1 and J is TRBJ1-1; D gene unclear. Looked up from germline, CDR1 is SGHRS and CDR2 is YFSETQ. This CDR3 contains 15 residues. Trimming took off 1 base at V and 6 bases at J, with 16 bases between the two ends. The CDR3 is CASSLYRQDKAEAFF. The CDR3 DNA reads TGCGCCAGCAGCTTGTATCGGCAGGATAAGGCTGAAGCTTTCTTT.

This clone has only one observation. The chain has TRBV21-1 and TRBJ2-7; the table's TRBD1 call for D was not verified on the DNA. TRBV21-1 is assigned pseudogene status. CDR3 length: 13 amino acids. The CDR3 nucleotides are TGTGCCAGCAGACAGGGGGCCTCCTACGAGCAGTACTTC. Translating gives CASRQGASYEQYF.

This clone was observed a few times. The V gene is TRBV5-1, the J gene TRBJ2-5; possible D gene TRBD2, 6 bases. V lost 7 bases to trimming and J lost 1 base, with 14 bases between them. The CDR3 loop spans 14 amino acids. The germline V gene encodes CDR1 SGHRS and CDR2 YFSETQ. DNA of the CDR3: TGCGCCAGCTCCACGGGGGTCCTCCAAGAGACCCAGTACTTC. Amino acids: CASSTGVLQETQYF.

The CDR3 DNA reads TGTGCCAGTGGGATTCAGGTTAGCAATCAGCCCCAGCATTTT. It codes for CASGIQVSNQPQHF. The chain joins TRBV6-1 to TRBJ1-5; the D is unclear. The V and J ends lost 9 bases and 0 bases respectively, with 12 bases between them. This CDR3 spans 14 amino acids. CDR1 is MNHNS and CDR2 is SASEGT in the germline V gene.

The chain has TRBV11-1 and TRBJ2-5; D gene uncertain. The V gene's germline CDR1 is SGHAT and CDR2 FQDESV (reference sequence). The CDR3 runs 13 residues. The V gene lost 2 bases and the J gene lost 4 bases, with 8 bases spanning the gap. In nucleotides, the CDR3 is TGTGCCAGCAGCTTAATGGCAATAGAGACCCAGTACTTC. It translates to CASSLMAIETQYF.

Worth noting for this clone: The junction and the germline gene differ at one end; a read error may be behind it. This sequence joins TRBV7-7 and TRBJ2-5; 9 bases fit TRBD2. The CDR3 is 15 residues long. CDR1 SSHAT and CDR2 FNYEAQ come from the germline V gene (reference sequence). The CDR3 DNA sequence: TGTGCTAGCAGCTTAGCAGCGGGGGGATACGAGACCCAGTACTTC. Translated: CASSLAAGGYETQYF.

The gene calls are TRBV6-5 and TRBJ1-1, with D unclear. The ends were cut back, 8 bases at V and 6 bases at J, with 19 bases in the middle. The CDR3 covers 14 residues. Germline-derived CDR1 and CDR2 are MNHEY and SVGAGI. CDR3 nucleotides: TGTGCCAGCTCTTTAGGGCCCCCTGGGGCTGAAGCTTTCTTT. Translating gives CASSLGPPGAEAFF.

CDR3 sequence: CASSSISNYGYTF. The DNA of the CDR3 is TGTGCCAGCAGTTCGATCTCTAACTATGGCTACACCTTC. J is TRBJ1-2 and V is TRBV2; no definite D call. This CDR3 has 13 residues. Trimming took off 5 bases at V and 0 bases at J, with 7 bases between the two ends. Germline V CDR1 and CDR2: SNHLY, FYNNEI.

This chain connects TRBV7-8 to TRBJ1-5; TRBD1 is a possible D gene (6 bases). CDR1 is SGHVS and CDR2 is FQNEAQ in the germline V gene. V was trimmed by 3 bases and J by 3 bases, leaving 18 bases between them. CDR3 length equals 17 residues. The CDR3 sequence is CASSFSGPGGYNQPQHF. Written as DNA, the CDR3 is TGTGCCAGCAGCTTTAGCGGGCCGGGGGGCTACAATCAGCCCCAGCATTTT.

DNA for the CDR3: TGTGCCAGCAGCAGGACTAGCGGGGGCTACGAGCAGTACTTC. Translated: CASSRTSGGYEQYF. The gene calls are TRBV2 and TRBJ2-7; 13 bases align to TRBD2. The CDR3 extends over 14 amino acids. Germline CDR1 reads SNHLY; CDR2 reads FYNNEI. The ends lost 6 bases at V and 3 bases at J; junction bases unmatched: 2.

V usage is TRBV27 and J usage is TRBJ1-1; 7 nucleotides line up with TRBD1. The CDR3 length is 14 residues. After removal of 6 bases from V and 4 bases from J, the junction contained 8 bases not matched to a gene. The germline gives CDR1 MNHEY, CDR2 SMNVEV (reference sequence). CDR3 loop: CASREGAGSTEAFF. In DNA, the CDR3 is TGTGCCAGCAGAGAGGGGGCGGGGAGCACTGAAGCTTTCTTT.

This clone was counted only a few times. The V gene is TRBV19, the J gene TRBJ1-1; D gene uncertain. Germline CDR1 reads LNHDA; CDR2 reads SQIVND (reference sequence). The CDR3 spans 11 residues. Trimming removed 4 bases from V and 6 bases from J, with 6 bases in between. CDR3 region: CASSTQSEAFF. CDR3 DNA: TGTGCCAGTAGTACTCAATCTGAAGCTTTCTTT.

The count of this clone is one. The V gene is TRBV15, the J gene TRBJ1-2; 9 bases agree with TRBD1. CDR1 is LNHNV and CDR2 is YYDKDF in the germline V gene (reference sequence). V was clipped by 5 bases and J by 8 bases; unmatched bases: 6. The CDR3 is made up of 13 amino acids. The CDR3 reads CATSRDRVTGYTF. Written as DNA, the CDR3 is TGTGCCACCAGCCGGGACAGGGTGACCGGCTACACCTTC.

The gene calls are TRBV18 and TRBJ1-2; D ambiguous. The CDR3 has 13 residues. V was trimmed by 6 bases and J by 3 bases, leaving 11 bases between them. Germline lookup yields CDR1 KGHSH and CDR2 LQKENI. The CDR3: CASSPDGDYGYTF. DNA for the CDR3: TGTGCCAGCTCCCCGGACGGAGACTATGGCTACACCTTC. The variable domain in full, with the rest retrieved from reference TRBV18 and TRBJ1-2, is NAGVMQNPRHLVRRRGQEARLRCSPMKGHSHVYWYRQLPEEGLKFMVYLQKENIIDESGMPKERFSAEFPKEGPSILRIQQVVRGDSAAYFCASSPDGDYGYTFGSGTRLTVV.